The T cell receptor beta chain under discussion was sequenced for a study of T cell repertoires in ileal Crohn's disease. The time point: neoterminal ileum biopsy at postoperative endoscopy, about 6 months after surgery. The CDR3 extends over 16 amino acids. CDR1 is SNHLY, CDR2 FYNNEI, per germline. V lost 0 bases to trimming and J lost 4 bases; unmatched junction nucleotides: 6. The data were produced by immunoSEQ multiplex PCR, yet TCRdb's version contains in-frame clones alone and is incomplete. The sample yields about 13,000 clones, around 80% seen once. The gene calls are TRBV2 and TRBJ2-3, with 8 bases matching TRBD2. The specimen was ileal tissue. The origin of this receptor is an adult with Crohn's disease. The DNA for the CDR3 is TGTGCCAGCAGTGAAGCGCTTCGGGGGGGGGCAGATACGCAGTATTTT. Translating it yields CASSEALRGGADTQYF.